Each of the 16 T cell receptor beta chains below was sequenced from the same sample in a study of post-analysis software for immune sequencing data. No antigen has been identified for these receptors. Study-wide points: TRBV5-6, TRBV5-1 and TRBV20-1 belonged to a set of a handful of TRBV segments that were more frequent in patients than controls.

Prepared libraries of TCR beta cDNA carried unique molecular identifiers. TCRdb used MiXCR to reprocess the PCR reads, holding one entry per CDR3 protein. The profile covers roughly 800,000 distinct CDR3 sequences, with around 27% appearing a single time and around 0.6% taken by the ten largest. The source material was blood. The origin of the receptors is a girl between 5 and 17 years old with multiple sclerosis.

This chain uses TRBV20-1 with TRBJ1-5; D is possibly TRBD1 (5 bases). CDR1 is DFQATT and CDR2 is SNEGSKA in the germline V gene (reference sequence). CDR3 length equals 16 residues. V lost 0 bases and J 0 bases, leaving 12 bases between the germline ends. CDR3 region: CSARDWGRNSNQPQHF. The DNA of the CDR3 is TGCAGTGCTAGAGATTGGGGACGGAATAGCAATCAGCCCCAGCATTTT.

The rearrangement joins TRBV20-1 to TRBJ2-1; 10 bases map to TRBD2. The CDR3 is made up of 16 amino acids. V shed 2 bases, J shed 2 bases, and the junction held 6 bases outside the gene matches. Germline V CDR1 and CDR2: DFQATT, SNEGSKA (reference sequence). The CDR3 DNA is TGCAGTGCTAGAACTAAAGCGGGGGGGACCTACAATGAGCAGTTCTTC. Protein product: CSARTKAGGTYNEQFF.

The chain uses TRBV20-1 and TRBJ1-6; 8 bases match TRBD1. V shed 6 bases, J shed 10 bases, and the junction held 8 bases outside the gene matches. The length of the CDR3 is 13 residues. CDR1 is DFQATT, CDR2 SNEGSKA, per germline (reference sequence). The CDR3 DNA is TGCAGTGCCCAGGACAGGGTAGAATCACCCCTCCACTTT. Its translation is CSAQDRVESPLHF.

The DNA of the CDR3 is TGTGCCAGCAGTTCGCCGGGACAGGGTTCCTCTGGAAACACCATATATTTT. It translates to CASSSPGQGSSGNTIYF. This chain connects TRBV6-5 to TRBJ1-3, with 9 bases lining up with TRBD1. The CDR3 extends over 17 amino acids. V trimming: 4 bases; J trimming: 0 bases; junction bases outside the gene matches: 7. Germline CDR1 reads MNHEY; CDR2 reads SVGAGI.

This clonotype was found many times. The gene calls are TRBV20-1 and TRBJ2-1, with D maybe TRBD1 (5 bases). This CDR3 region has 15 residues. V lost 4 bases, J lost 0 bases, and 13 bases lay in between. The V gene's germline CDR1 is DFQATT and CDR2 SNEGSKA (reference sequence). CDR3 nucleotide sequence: TGCAGTGCTACCCCTATACAGGACTCCTACAATGAGCAGTTCTTC. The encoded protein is CSATPIQDSYNEQFF.

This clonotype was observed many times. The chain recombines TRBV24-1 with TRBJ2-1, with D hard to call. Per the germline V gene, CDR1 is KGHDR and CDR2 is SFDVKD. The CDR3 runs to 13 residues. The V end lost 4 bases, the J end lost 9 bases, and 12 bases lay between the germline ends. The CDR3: CATSDPLAVEQFF. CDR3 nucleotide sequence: TGTGCCACCAGTGACCCGCTCGCAGTTGAGCAGTTCTTC.

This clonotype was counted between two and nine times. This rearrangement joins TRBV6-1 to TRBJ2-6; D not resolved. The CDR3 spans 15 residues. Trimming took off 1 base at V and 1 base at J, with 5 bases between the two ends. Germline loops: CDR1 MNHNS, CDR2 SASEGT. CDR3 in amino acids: CASSEVRSGANVLTF. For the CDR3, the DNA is TGTGCCAGCAGTGAAGTTAGGTCTGGGGCCAACGTCCTGACTTTC.

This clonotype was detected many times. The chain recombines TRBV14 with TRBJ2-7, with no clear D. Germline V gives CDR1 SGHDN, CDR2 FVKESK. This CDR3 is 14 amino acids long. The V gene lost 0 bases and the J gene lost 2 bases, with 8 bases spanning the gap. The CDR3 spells CASSQDWKAYEQYF. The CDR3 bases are TGTGCCAGCAGCCAAGACTGGAAAGCCTACGAGCAGTACTTC. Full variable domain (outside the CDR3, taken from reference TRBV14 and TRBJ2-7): EAGVTQFPSHSVIEKGQTVTLRCDPISGHDNLYWYRRVMGKEIKFLLHFVKESKQDESGMPNNRFLAERTGGTYSTLKVQPAELEDSGVYFCASSQDWKAYEQYFGPGTRLTVT.

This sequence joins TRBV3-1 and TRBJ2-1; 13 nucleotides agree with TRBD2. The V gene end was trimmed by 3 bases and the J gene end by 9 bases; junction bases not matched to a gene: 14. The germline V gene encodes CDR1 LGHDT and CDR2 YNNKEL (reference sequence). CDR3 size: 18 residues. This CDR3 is CASSHWSRTSGRSFEQFF. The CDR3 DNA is TGTGCCAGCAGCCACTGGTCAAGGACTAGCGGGAGAAGTTTTGAGCAGTTCTTC.

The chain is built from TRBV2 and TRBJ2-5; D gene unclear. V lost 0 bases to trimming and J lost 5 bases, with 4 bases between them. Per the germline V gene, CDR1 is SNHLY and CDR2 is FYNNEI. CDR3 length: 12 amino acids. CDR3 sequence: CASSEAAETQYF. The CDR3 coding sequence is TGTGCCAGCAGTGAAGCGGCGGAGACCCAGTACTTC.

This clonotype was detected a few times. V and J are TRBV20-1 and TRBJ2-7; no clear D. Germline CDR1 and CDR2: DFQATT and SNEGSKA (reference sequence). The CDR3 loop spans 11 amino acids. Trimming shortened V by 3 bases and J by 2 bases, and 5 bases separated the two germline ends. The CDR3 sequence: CSASPTYEQYF. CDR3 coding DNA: TGCAGTGCTAGTCCGACCTACGAGCAGTACTTC.

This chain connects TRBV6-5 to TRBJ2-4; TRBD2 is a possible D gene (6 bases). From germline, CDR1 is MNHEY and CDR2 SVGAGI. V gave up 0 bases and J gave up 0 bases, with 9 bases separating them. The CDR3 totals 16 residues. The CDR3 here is CASSYSWREAKNIQYF. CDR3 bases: TGTGCCAGCAGTTACTCGTGGAGGGAAGCCAAAAACATTCAGTACTTC.

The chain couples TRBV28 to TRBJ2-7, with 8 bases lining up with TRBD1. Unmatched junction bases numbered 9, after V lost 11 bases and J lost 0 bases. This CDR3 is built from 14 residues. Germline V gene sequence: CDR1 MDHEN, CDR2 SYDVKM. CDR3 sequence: CAASGGRSSYEQYF. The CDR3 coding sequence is TGTGCCGCATCAGGGGGCAGGAGCTCCTACGAGCAGTACTTC.

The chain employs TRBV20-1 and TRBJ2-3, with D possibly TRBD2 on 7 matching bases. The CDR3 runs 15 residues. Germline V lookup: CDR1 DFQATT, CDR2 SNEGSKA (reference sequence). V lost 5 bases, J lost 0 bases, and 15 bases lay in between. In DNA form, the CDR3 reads TGCAGTGCTCAAAGCGGGACACGGAGCACAGATACGCAGTATTTT. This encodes CSAQSGTRSTDTQYF.

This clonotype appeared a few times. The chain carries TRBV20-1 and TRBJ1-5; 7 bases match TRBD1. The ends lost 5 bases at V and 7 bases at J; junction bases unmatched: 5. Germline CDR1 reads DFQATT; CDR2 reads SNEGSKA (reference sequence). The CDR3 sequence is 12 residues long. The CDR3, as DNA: TGCAGTGCTGGGCAGGGGGTACAGCCCCAGCATTTT. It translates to CSAGQGVQPQHF.

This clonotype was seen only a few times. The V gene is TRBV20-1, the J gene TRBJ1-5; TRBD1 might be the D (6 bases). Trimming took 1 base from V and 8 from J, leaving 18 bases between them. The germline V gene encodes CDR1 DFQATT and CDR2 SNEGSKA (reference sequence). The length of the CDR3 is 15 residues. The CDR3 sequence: CSARANSAGVKPQHF. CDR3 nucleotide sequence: TGCAGTGCTAGAGCGAATTCGGCAGGGGTGAAGCCCCAGCATTTT.